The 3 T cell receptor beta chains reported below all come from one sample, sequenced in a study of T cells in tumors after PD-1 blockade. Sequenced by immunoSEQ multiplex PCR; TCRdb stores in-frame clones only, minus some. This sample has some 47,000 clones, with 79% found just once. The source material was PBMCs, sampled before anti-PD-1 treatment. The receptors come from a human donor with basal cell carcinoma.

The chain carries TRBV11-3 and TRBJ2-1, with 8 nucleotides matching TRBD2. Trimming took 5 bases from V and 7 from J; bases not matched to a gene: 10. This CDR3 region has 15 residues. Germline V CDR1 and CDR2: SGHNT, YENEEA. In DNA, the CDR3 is TGTGCCAGCAGCCCATCGGGGGGGGGCCGGAATGAGCAGTTCTTC. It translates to CASSPSGGGRNEQFF. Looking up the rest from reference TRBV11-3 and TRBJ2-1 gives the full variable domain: EAGVVQSPRYKIIEKKQPVAFWCNPISGHNTLYWYLQNLGQGPELLIRYENEEAVDDSQLPKDRFSAERLKGVDSTLKIQPAELGDSAVYLCASSPSGGGRNEQFFGPGTRLTVL.

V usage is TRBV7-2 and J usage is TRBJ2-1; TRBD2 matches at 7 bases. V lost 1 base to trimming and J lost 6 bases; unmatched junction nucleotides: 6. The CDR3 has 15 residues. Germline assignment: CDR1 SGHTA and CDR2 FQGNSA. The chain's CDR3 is CASSLGRERVNEQFF. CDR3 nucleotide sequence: TGTGCCAGCAGCTTAGGGCGGGAGCGTGTCAATGAGCAGTTCTTC.

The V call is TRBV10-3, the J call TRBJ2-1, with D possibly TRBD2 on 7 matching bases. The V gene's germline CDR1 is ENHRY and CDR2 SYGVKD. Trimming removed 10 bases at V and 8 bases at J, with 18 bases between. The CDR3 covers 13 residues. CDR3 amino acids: CATEKGGGDEQFF. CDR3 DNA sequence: TGTGCCACAGAGAAGGGGGGGGGTGATGAGCAGTTCTTC.